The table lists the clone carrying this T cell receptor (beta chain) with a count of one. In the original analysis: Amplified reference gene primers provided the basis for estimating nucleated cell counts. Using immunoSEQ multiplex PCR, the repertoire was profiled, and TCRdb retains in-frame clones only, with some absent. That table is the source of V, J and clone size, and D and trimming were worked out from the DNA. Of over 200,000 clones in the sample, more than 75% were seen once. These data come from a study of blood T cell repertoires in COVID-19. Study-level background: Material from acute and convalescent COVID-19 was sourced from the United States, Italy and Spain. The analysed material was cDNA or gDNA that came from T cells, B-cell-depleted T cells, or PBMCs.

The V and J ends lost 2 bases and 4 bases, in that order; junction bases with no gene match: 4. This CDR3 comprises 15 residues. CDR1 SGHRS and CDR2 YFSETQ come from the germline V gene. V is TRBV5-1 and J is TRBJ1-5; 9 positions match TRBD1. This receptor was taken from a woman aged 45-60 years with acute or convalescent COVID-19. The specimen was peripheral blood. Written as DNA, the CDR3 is TGCGCCAGCAGCTTACAGGGGGCGATTAATCAGCCCCAGCATTTT. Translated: CASSLQGAINQPQHF.